A selection of T cell receptor beta chains follows, all from one sample in a study of T-cell reconstitution after alpha-beta-depleted transplantation in children. TCRdb processed the PCR reads anew with MiXCR; each CDR3 protein has one entry. In the table there are roughly 500,000 distinct CDR3 sequences, approximately 32% of which are singletons. Here the sequenced sample was PBMCs from the stem cell graft donor, taken from the stem cell graft. The origin of the receptors is a human donor who donated a stem cell graft to a child with aplastic anemia. CDR3s leave out the opening cysteine and the closing phenylalanine or tryptophan. Each record gives: V gene, J gene, CDR3 length, CDR3 protein.

V gene: TRBV5-6
J gene: TRBJ2-1
CDR3 length: 11
CDR3 protein: ASSPGTANEQF

V gene: TRBV12-3/TRBV12-4
J gene: TRBJ2-3
CDR3 length: 14
CDR3 protein: ASSADWTGTTDTQY

V gene: TRBV6-1
J gene: TRBJ2-4
CDR3 length: 13
CDR3 protein: ASRGLASVPNIQY

V gene: TRBV20-1
J gene: TRBJ2-3
CDR3 length: 14
CDR3 protein: SARVFSGRALDTQY

V gene: TRBV5-1
J gene: TRBJ2-1
CDR3 length: 13
CDR3 protein: ASSLTTDLADEQF

V gene: TRBV20-1
J gene: TRBJ1-5
CDR3 length: 12
CDR3 protein: SARVQGLNQPQH

V gene: TRBV24-1
J gene: TRBJ2-1
CDR3 length: 13
CDR3 protein: ATSDTGQGSGEQF

V gene: TRBV6-2/TRBV6-3
J gene: TRBJ2-5
CDR3 length: 9
CDR3 protein: ARRHQETQY

V gene: TRBV10-3
J gene: TRBJ1-5
CDR3 length: 12
CDR3 protein: AIGTGTSNQPQH

V gene: TRBV27
J gene: TRBJ2-1
CDR3 length: 12
CDR3 protein: ASGMGEGYYEQF

V gene: TRBV5-1
J gene: TRBJ1-1
CDR3 length: 12
CDR3 protein: ASSEDRSGTEAF

V gene: TRBV7-2
J gene: TRBJ2-3
CDR3 length: 13
CDR3 protein: ASSLFRDREDTQY

V gene: TRBV9
J gene: TRBJ1-1
CDR3 length: 13
CDR3 protein: ASSGRQGTPLRAF

V gene: TRBV7-2
J gene: TRBJ2-5
CDR3 length: 12
CDR3 protein: ASRQLAGFETQY

V gene: TRBV28
J gene: TRBJ2-2
CDR3 length: 13
CDR3 protein: ASQISGLNTGELF

V gene: TRBV30
J gene: TRBJ1-6
CDR3 length: 16
CDR3 protein: AWSVMLDSSSYNSPLH

V gene: TRBV7-8
J gene: TRBJ2-1
CDR3 length: 11
CDR3 protein: ASSWARNNEQF

V gene: TRBV6-1
J gene: TRBJ1-1
CDR3 length: 14
CDR3 protein: ASTRVSGVGSTEAF

V gene: TRBV4-3
J gene: TRBJ1-2
CDR3 length: 15
CDR3 protein: ASSQDPLGKDRYGYT

V gene: TRBV29-1
J gene: TRBJ2-3
CDR3 length: 9
CDR3 protein: SVEGIDTQY

V gene: TRBV7-2
J gene: TRBJ2-7
CDR3 length: 13
CDR3 protein: ASSLGLAGSREQY

V gene: TRBV27
J gene: TRBJ2-3
CDR3 length: 12
CDR3 protein: ASSLAPSTDTQY